The T cell receptor beta chain described here comes from a study of T cell changes during pregnancy in multiple sclerosis (dated by TCRdb to about 2019). Broadly, across the study: Changes in the T cell repertoire over the course of pregnancy were examined in this study in women with multiple sclerosis.

As concerns this clone: There is no known antigen for this receptor. The record has no base qualities; no much larger clone is one base away.

CDR1 and CDR2 were assigned from the germline V gene (reference sequence) as PRHDT and FYEKMQ. Taken from cysteine to phenylalanine, the CDR3 has 18 residues. The kept DNA is CDR3 alone, 54 bases in frame from the first base. Relative to germline, V is missing 5 bases and J is missing 11 bases, with 18 bases of the junction outside any gene match. The library relied on the immunoSEQ multiplex PCR assay. TCRdb stores this immuneACCESS table with in-frame sequences only. Part of the clones is absent; in the studies checked, under half of the shortfall reflects unresolved V genes, and no reason is known for the rest. The sample table records around 56,000 clones; roughly 92% of these occur just once. Of the sample, roughly 2.7% is held by the ten largest clones.

Specimen: peripheral blood, collected in the third trimester of pregnancy. The V gene is TRBV13 and the J gene is TRBJ1-6; TRBD1 agrees with 10 junctional bases. The receptor was isolated from a female donor in good health, enrolled as a control in a pregnancy study. The DNA sequence follows: TGTGCCAGCAGCCAATTGACCTCGGGACAGGGGACGAAGCCACCCCTCCACTTT. Its coded protein is CASSQLTSGQGTKPPLHF.